Given below is one T cell receptor (beta chain) in context. The antigen is unknown. Sequencing was performed with immunoSEQ multiplex PCR; in TCRdb, only in-frame clones are kept and a portion is missing. The sample lists 82,000 or so clones, roughly 90% occurring once. The data were taken from a study of T cell responses to AZD1222 COVID-19 vaccine. Between the trimmed V and J ends, which lost 0 bases and 7 bases, there was a span of 6 bases. The germline gives CDR1 LGHDT, CDR2 YNNKEL (reference sequence). The CDR3 runs 12 residues. Findings and caveats of the study: At study baseline, merely six AZD1222 recipients were seropositive. White British donors predominated, females outnumbered males, and clonal diversity was possibly underestimated.

Sequencing was performed on peripheral blood, taken on day 0 of AZD1222 vaccination. The sequence derives from an adult in good health. The chain employs TRBV3-1 (or the pseudogene TRBV3-2) and TRBJ1-2, with a possible D match to TRBD1 (5 bases). The CDR3 DNA reads as TGTGCCAGCAGCCAAGAAAGGGGTGGCTACACCTTC. Translating it yields CASSQERGGYTF.